A single sample gave rise to the 30 T cell receptor beta chains below, sequenced in a study of shared clonotypes between healthy human individuals. Profiling relied on immunoSEQ multiplex PCR, and the TCRdb table lists in-frame clones only, not all of them. The repertoire has roughly 890,000 clones, about 91% of them found once; the top ten carry more than 20%. Naive CD8 cells comprised CD45RO-negative, CCR7-positively selected cells, excluding terminally differentiated effector memory CD45RA+ cells. The specimen was naive CD8+ T cells sorted from blood. The source of these receptors is a man aged 25 to 45 in good health.

The gene calls are TRBV4-1 and TRBJ2-6; D is uncertain. CDR3 length: 17 amino acids. V lost 1 base and J lost 0, with 10 bases in between. Germline-derived CDR1 and CDR2 are MGHRA and YSYEKL. CDR3 in DNA: TGCGCCAGCAGCCAAGGGGCCGGGTTCTCTGGGGCCAACGTCCTGACTTTC. This sequence encodes CASSQGAGFSGANVLTF.

The J gene is TRBJ2-7, the V gene TRBV7-6; D tentatively fits TRBD1 or TRBD2 (5 bases each). Trimming pared 5 bases from V and 3 bases from J, leaving 20 bases between. The CDR3 runs to 16 residues. Germline V gene lookup returns CDR1 SGHVS and CDR2 FNYEAQ. CDR3 nucleotide sequence: TGTGCCAGCAGCCCCCCGACGGGGCGCTTTGACTACGAGCAGTACTTC. Residues: CASSPPTGRFDYEQYF. The whole variable domain, filled in from reference TRBV7-6 and TRBJ2-7, reads GAGVSQSPRYKVTKRGQDVALRCDPISGHVSLYWYRQALGQGPEFLTYFNYEAQQDKSGLPNDRFSAERPEGSISTLTIQRTEQRDSAMYRCASSPPTGRFDYEQYFGPGTRLTVT.

The chain uses TRBV5-1 and TRBJ2-7; TRBD2 might be the D (6 bases). Germline loops: CDR1 SGHRS, CDR2 YFSETQ. The CDR3 is 13 amino acids. Deletions cut 4 bases from V and 2 bases from J, with 10 bases between. This chain's CDR3 is CASSPRETYEQYF. CDR3 DNA: TGCGCCAGCAGCCCCCGGGAGACCTACGAGCAGTACTTC.

DNA for the CDR3: TGTGCCAGCAGTGAATTAGGGAACGAGCAGTACTTC. Residues: CASSELGNEQYF. The V gene is TRBV6-1, the J gene TRBJ2-7, with D unresolved. The CDR3 consists of 12 residues. Germline V gives CDR1 MNHNS, CDR2 SASEGT. Trimming shortened V by 2 bases and J by 5 bases, and 7 bases separated the two germline ends.

The table lists this clone with a few counts. This chain joins TRBV7-6 and TRBJ2-2; TRBD1 is a possible D gene (6 bases). The CDR3 consists of 13 residues. V lost 5 bases and J lost 7, with 11 bases in between. The germline gives CDR1 SGHVS, CDR2 FNYEAQ. The CDR3 sequence: CASSLGTLGELFF. CDR3 DNA: TGTGCCAGCAGCCTAGGGACACTCGGGGAGCTGTTTTTT.

The rearrangement links TRBV13 to TRBJ2-1, with D hard to call. Trimming removed 5 bases at V and 0 bases at J, with 11 bases between. From germline, CDR1 is PRHDT and CDR2 FYEKMQ (reference sequence). The CDR3 loop spans 15 amino acids. The CDR3, as DNA: TGTGCCAGCAGCGCCACAGCTAGCTCCTACAATGAGCAGTTCTTC. Translation gives CASSATASSYNEQFF.

V gene TRBV6-1 combines with J gene TRBJ2-7; TRBD1 might be the D (6 bases). With 5 bases removed from V and 2 bases from J, the gap between germline ends came to 13 bases. Germline lookup yields CDR1 MNHNS and CDR2 SASEGT. The CDR3 has 14 amino acids. The CDR3 nucleotides read TGTGCCAGCAGTAAACAGGGACCCGCCTACGAGCAGTACTTC. Translated: CASSKQGPAYEQYF.

The chain joins TRBV7-9 to TRBJ1-1; TRBD1 might be the D (6 bases). The CDR3 has 12 residues. The germline V gene has CDR1 SEHNR and CDR2 FQNEAQ (reference sequence). V dropped 5 bases and J dropped 7 bases, with 11 bases sitting between them. CDR3 sequence (DNA): TGTGCCAGCAGCCCGACAGGAGTTGAAGCTTTCTTT. This translates into CASSPTGVEAFF.

The chain combines TRBV15 with TRBJ2-7; TRBD1 aligns across 10 bases. The V gene end was trimmed by 3 bases and the J gene end by 3 bases; junction bases not matched to a gene: 5. The CDR3 covers 15 residues. CDR1 and CDR2 from the germline V gene are LNHNV and YYDKDF (reference sequence). The CDR3 loop reads CATSSGTGARYEQYF. The CDR3 DNA sequence: TGTGCCACCAGCAGTGGGACAGGGGCCCGCTACGAGCAGTACTTC. The entire variable domain, with the rest obtained from reference TRBV15 and TRBJ2-7, is as follows: DAMVIQNPRYQVTQFGKPVTLSCSQTLNHNVMYWYQQKSSQAPKLLFHYYDKDFNNEADTPDNFQSRRPNTSFCFLDIRSPGLGDTAMYLCATSSGTGARYEQYFGPGTRLTVT.

This rearrangement joins TRBV4-3 to TRBJ2-1, with a weak D call TRBD2 (5 bases). CDR1 and CDR2 from the germline V gene are LGHNA and YSLEER. This CDR3 spans 17 amino acids. Deletions cut 1 base from V and 5 bases from J, with 18 bases between. The CDR3: CASSQVPGVTVHNEQFF. For the CDR3, the DNA is TGCGCCAGCAGCCAAGTCCCCGGGGTTACAGTACACAATGAGCAGTTCTTC.

The J gene is TRBJ2-1, the V gene TRBV7-3; TRBD2 might be the D (6 bases). V was trimmed by 1 base and J by 3 bases, leaving 13 bases between them. The CDR3 totals 16 residues. The germline CDR1 and CDR2 sequences are SGHTA and FQGTGA. CDR3 in DNA: TGTGCCAGCAGCTTAAACACGGGAGTGGTCTACAATGAGCAGTTCTTC. It is translated as CASSLNTGVVYNEQFF.

The chain recombines TRBV28 with TRBJ2-7; 7 positions agree with TRBD2. The CDR3 consists of 15 residues. V dropped 4 bases and J dropped 3; count of bases not matched to a gene: 9. The germline V gene encodes CDR1 MDHEN and CDR2 SYDVKM. The CDR3 DNA reads as TGTGCCAGCAGTTCCCCCGGGGAGCGGGGCTACGAGCAGTACTTC. Residues: CASSSPGERGYEQYF. Variable domain in full (rest from reference TRBV28 and TRBJ2-7): DVKVTQSSRYLVKRTGEKVFLECVQDMDHENMFWYRQDPGLGLRLIYFSYDVKMKEKGDIPEGYSVSREKKERFSLILESASTNQTSMYLCASSSPGERGYEQYFGPGTRLTVT.

The CDR3 nucleotides are TGTGCCAGCAGCCCCGCGGGACAGAAAATTGAAGCTTTCTTT. Translation: CASSPAGQKIEAFF. The chain joins TRBV9 to TRBJ1-1, with 7 bases aligning to TRBD1. V gave up 4 bases and J gave up 7 bases; unmatched junction bases: 10. The germline V gene has CDR1 SGDLS and CDR2 YYNGEE. This CDR3 is built from 14 residues.

The chain carries TRBV28 and TRBJ2-5; D call uncertain. Deletions cut 3 bases from V and 5 bases from J, with 13 bases between. Looked up from germline, CDR1 is MDHEN and CDR2 is SYDVKM. CDR3 length equals 14 residues. The DNA for the CDR3 is TGTGCCAGCAGTTTCTACAGAACGACGGAGACCCAGTACTTC. Amino acids: CASSFYRTTETQYF. Filled out from reference TRBV28 and TRBJ2-5, the complete variable domain reads DVKVTQSSRYLVKRTGEKVFLECVQDMDHENMFWYRQDPGLGLRLIYFSYDVKMKEKGDIPEGYSVSREKKERFSLILESASTNQTSMYLCASSFYRTTETQYFGPGTRLLVL.

This sequence joins TRBV6-4 and TRBJ2-3; TRBD2 might be the D (6 bases). The germline CDR1 and CDR2 sequences are MRHNA and SNTAGT. The CDR3 length is 13 residues. The germline V and J ends were trimmed by 6 bases and 3 bases, with 10 bases remaining between them. Here the CDR3 DNA reads TGTGCCAGCAGCGATCTAGCGACAGATACGCAGTATTTT. Amino acids: CASSDLATDTQYF.

This chain uses TRBV7-6 with TRBJ2-3; 11 bases match TRBD2. Germline V gene sequence: CDR1 SGHVS, CDR2 FNYEAQ. CDR3 size: 15 residues. V lost 5 bases and J lost 2; bases outside the gene matches: 3. This chain's CDR3 is CASSPSGRITDTQYF. The CDR3 DNA reads TGTGCCAGCAGCCCTAGCGGGAGGATCACAGATACGCAGTATTTT.

This sequence joins TRBV6-5 and TRBJ1-1; maybe TRBD1 (6 bases). The CDR3 is 14 amino acids. V was clipped by 4 bases and J by 2 bases, with 11 bases between them. Germline lookup yields CDR1 MNHEY and CDR2 SVGAGI. The CDR3 DNA reads as TGTGCCAGCAGTTGGTCAGGGGTTAACACTGAAGCTTTCTTT. Its translation is CASSWSGVNTEAFF.

V gene TRBV5-8 combines with J gene TRBJ1-2; D unclear. Trimming removed 2 bases from V and 7 bases from J, with 15 bases in between. Germline values: CDR1 SGHTS, CDR2 YDEGEE. This CDR3 is 14 amino acids long. CDR3 sequence (DNA): TGTGCCAGCAGCTTAGTCGGCAGCCTGCGTGGCTACACCTTC. It yields the protein CASSLVGSLRGYTF.

The chain recombines TRBV4-1 with TRBJ2-2; D is possibly TRBD1 (6 bases). V lost 0 bases and J lost 0, with 8 bases in between. CDR1 is MGHRA and CDR2 is YSYEKL in the germline V gene. This CDR3 has 16 amino acids. This chain's CDR3 is CASSQENRANTGELFF. CDR3 bases: TGCGCCAGCAGCCAAGAGAACAGGGCGAACACCGGGGAGCTGTTTTTT.

This clone has a count of ten or more. The chain combines TRBV21-1 with TRBJ2-1. TRBV21-1 is a pseudogene. CDR3 length equals 12 residues. The CDR3 protein is CASRVGHDEQFF. CDR3 DNA: TGTGCCAGCAGGGTAGGTCACGATGAGCAGTTCTTC.

The chain links TRBV4-1 to TRBJ2-2; 8 bases line up with TRBD2. This CDR3 has 16 amino acids. Germline V gene lookup returns CDR1 MGHRA and CDR2 YSYEKL. Germline trimming cut 3 bases from V and 4 bases from J; bases unmatched to any gene: 7. The CDR3 DNA reads as TGCGCCAGCAGCCACACAGCGGGAGCTGGCACCGGGGAGCTGTTTTTT. Translating gives CASSHTAGAGTGELFF.

The rearrangement uses TRBV6-5 and TRBJ2-3; weak D call: TRBD2 (6 bases). The V and J ends lost 0 bases and 3 bases respectively, with 10 bases between them. From germline, CDR1 is MNHEY and CDR2 SVGAGI. The CDR3 is made up of 15 amino acids. CDR3 amino acids: CASSYSRGSTDTQYF. CDR3 nucleotide sequence: TGTGCCAGCAGTTACTCGCGGGGCTCGACAGATACGCAGTATTTT.

In this sample, this clone turned up once. This chain uses TRBV4-1 with TRBJ2-7, with a weak D call TRBD1 (6 bases). This CDR3 region has 13 residues. In germline, CDR1 is MGHRA, CDR2 YSYEKL. V was trimmed by 3 bases and J by 0 bases, leaving 6 bases between them. The DNA of the CDR3 is TGCGCCAGCAGCCAGGGGGCCTCCTACGAGCAGTACTTC. Translated: CASSQGASYEQYF.

The chain couples TRBV6-1 to TRBJ2-3; a possible D gene is TRBD1 (6 bases). Trimming shortened V by 0 bases and J by 6 bases, and 13 bases separated the two germline ends. This CDR3 has 15 amino acids. Looked up from germline, CDR1 is MNHNS and CDR2 is SASEGT. The CDR3 spells CASSEAGQGWDTQYF. The CDR3 bases are TGTGCCAGCAGTGAAGCCGGGCAGGGGTGGGATACGCAGTATTTT.

V gene TRBV19 combines with J gene TRBJ1-4; D not resolved. From germline, CDR1 is LNHDA and CDR2 SQIVND (reference sequence). V lost 5 bases to trimming and J lost 5 bases, with 9 bases between them. The CDR3 runs to 13 residues. In nucleotides, the CDR3 is TGTGCCAGTAGTCTACGGAGAAATGAAAAACTGTTTTTT. It translates to CASSLRRNEKLFF.

A note on this clone: A much larger clone differs by one base, so this may be a read error. The J gene is TRBJ2-6, the V gene TRBV4-3; D not resolved. This CDR3 spans 16 amino acids. Trimming took off 0 bases at V and 2 bases at J, with 8 bases between the two ends. The germline CDR1 and CDR2 sequences are LGHNA and YSLEER. Here the CDR3 reads CASSQDRVAGANVLTF. The CDR3 region has the DNA TGCGCCAGCAGCCAAGATCGGGTGGCTGGGGCCAACGTCCTGACTTTC.

V is TRBV5-1 and J is TRBJ2-7; 7 bases align to TRBD1. This CDR3 has 15 amino acids. The trim removed 4 bases at V and 2 bases at J, leaving 9 bases unmatched. Germline lookup yields CDR1 SGHRS and CDR2 YFSETQ. CDR3 nucleotide sequence: TGCGCCAGCAGCCCACGGACAGGACCCACCTACGAGCAGTACTTC. Translating it yields CASSPRTGPTYEQYF.

CDR3 in amino acids: CASTTHGAANYGYTF. The CDR3 DNA reads as TGTGCCAGCACCACACACGGGGCAGCTAACTATGGCTACACCTTC. V and J are TRBV9 and TRBJ1-2; D may be TRBD1 (5 bases). The CDR3 is made up of 15 amino acids. Trimming stripped 6 bases from V and 0 bases from J, with 15 bases between. Germline-derived CDR1 and CDR2 are SGDLS and YYNGEE. The complete variable domain, with remaining parts taken from reference TRBV9 and TRBJ1-2, reads DSGVTQTPKHLITATGQRVTLRCSPRSGDLSVYWYQQSLDQGLQFLIQYYNGEERAKGNILERFSAQQFPDLHSELNLSSLELGDSALYFCASTTHGAANYGYTFGSGTRLTVV.

The chain has TRBV6-6 and TRBJ2-2; no clear D gene. Germline V lookup: CDR1 MNHNY, CDR2 SVGAGI (reference sequence). The CDR3 loop spans 10 amino acids. Trimming shortened V by 10 bases and J by 8 bases, and 8 bases separated the two germline ends. The CDR3 protein is CATQSGELFF. For the CDR3, the DNA is TGTGCCACTCAATCGGGGGAGCTGTTTTTT.

The genes are TRBV19 and TRBJ1-1; possible D gene TRBD1, 6 bases. The CDR3 length is 14 residues. Germline V CDR1 and CDR2: LNHDA, SQIVND (reference sequence). Trimming took off 3 bases at V and 9 bases at J, with 17 bases between the two ends. Written as DNA, the CDR3 is TGTGCCAGTAGTATCGGACAGAGAGCACTGAAAGCTTTCTTT. Its protein product is CASSIGQRALKAFF.